This T cell receptor (beta chain) was profiled in a study of blood T cell repertoires in COVID-19. The overall study: Whether acute or convalescent, the COVID-19 samples came from the United States, Italy and Spain. PBMCs, B-cell-depleted T cells, or T cells were the source of the cDNA or gDNA that made up the material.

A remark on this clone: The junction and the germline gene differ at one end; a read error may be behind it.

The length of the CDR3 is 15 residues. Germline-derived CDR1 and CDR2 are SGHTA and FQGNSA. Original processing notes: Cell counts per sample came from amplifying reference gene primers. Produced via immunoSEQ multiplex PCR; TCRdb's table is partial and in-frame only. Clone size and V and J calls were adopted from that table, with D and trimming inferred from the DNA. Here the sample spans fewer than 400,000 clones, roughly 88% being singletons. The Seattle patients joined while their infection was active and were tracked longitudinally afterward. The receptor comes from a woman aged 25 to 39 with COVID-19, enrolled during active disease. The gene calls are TRBV7-2 and TRBJ1-2, with a weak D call TRBD1 (6 bases). The sequenced material came from peripheral blood. The CDR3 DNA reads as TGTGCCAGCAGCCTAGCCGTACCAGGGGAGAGTGGCTACACCTTC. The encoded protein is CASSLAVPGESGYTF.